The source of this T cell receptor (beta chain) is a study of T cells in Graves' hyperthyroidism and ophthalmopathy. Details on this clonotype: The antigen remains unidentified.

Study-wide results and caveats: Most thyroid clonotypes with frequency above 0.001 were detected in blood.

Amplification targeted TCR beta CDR3 regions from RNA transcripts. Primed by the HTBI set, a first-round RT-PCR was run on the TCR CDR3. TCRdb used MiXCR to reprocess the multiplex PCR reads, holding one entry per CDR3 protein. The sample carries 300,000 to 400,000 distinct CDR3 sequences, around 14% recorded once. This clonotype was sampled from a woman aged 60 to 75 with Graves' hyperthyroidism. The sequenced sample consisted of blood.

The CDR3 nucleotides read TGCAGCGTCGACCCGGGACAGGGTGTCGAGACCCAGTACTTC. It encodes CSVDPGQGVETQYF. The chain couples TRBV29-1 to TRBJ2-5; 9 bases match TRBD1. This CDR3 comprises 14 residues. Germline trimming cut 6 bases from V and 5 bases from J; bases unmatched to any gene: 10. Germline values: CDR1 SQVTM, CDR2 ANQGSEA.